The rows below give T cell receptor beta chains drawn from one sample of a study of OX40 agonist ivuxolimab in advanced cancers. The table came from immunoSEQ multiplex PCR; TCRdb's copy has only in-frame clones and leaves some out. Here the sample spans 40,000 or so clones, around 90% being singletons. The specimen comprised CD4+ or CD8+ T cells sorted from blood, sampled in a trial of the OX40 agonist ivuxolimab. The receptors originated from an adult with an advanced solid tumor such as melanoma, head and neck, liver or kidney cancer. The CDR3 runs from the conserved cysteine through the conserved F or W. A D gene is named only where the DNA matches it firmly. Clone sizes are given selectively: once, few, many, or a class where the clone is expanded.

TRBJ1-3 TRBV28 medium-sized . TGTGCCAGCAGTCTGTTCAATACAGGGACTGGAAACACCATATATTTT CASSLFNTGTGNTIYF
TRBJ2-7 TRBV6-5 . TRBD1 TGTGCCACCAGGACAGGGGATCTCGAGCAGTACTTC CATRTGDLEQYF
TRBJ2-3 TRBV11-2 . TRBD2 TGTGCCAGCAGCTCGACCCAATCGGGACTAGCGGTCAACACAGATACGCAGTATTTT CASSSTQSGLAVNTDTQYF
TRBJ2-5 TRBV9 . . TGTGCCAGCAGCGTAGGTAGGGACCGGGCACAAGAGACCCAGTACTTC CASSVGRDRAQETQYF
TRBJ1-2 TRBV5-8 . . TGTGCCAGCACCCCGGGGCAGGGGACTTGGGGCTACACCTTC CASTPGQGTWGYTF
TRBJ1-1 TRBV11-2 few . TGTGCCAGCAGCTTTTACAGCGGCACTGAAGCTTTCTTT CASSFYSGTEAFF
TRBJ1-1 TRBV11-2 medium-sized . TGTGCCAGCAGCTTAAGGGCAGGGAGGAACACTGAAGCTTTCTTT CASSLRAGRNTEAFF
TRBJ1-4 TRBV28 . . TGTGCCAGCAACGGGGGACCCATGGAAAAACTGTTTTTT CASNGGPMEKLFF
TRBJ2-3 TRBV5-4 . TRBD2 TGTGCCAGCAGCTTGGCCCCTAGCGGGGGTGGAGATACGCAGTATTTT CASSLAPSGGGDTQYF
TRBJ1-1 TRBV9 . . TGTGCCAGCAGCGTTGACGGTGGGGTCCCTGAAGCTTTCTTT CASSVDGGVPEAFF
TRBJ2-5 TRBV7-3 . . TGTGCCAGCAGCCCACAGTCCAAGACGACCCAGTACTTC CASSPQSKTTQYF
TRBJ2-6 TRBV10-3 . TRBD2 TGTGCCATCAGTGAGTACCGGACGGGACTACTCTCTGGGGCCAACGTCCTGACTTTC CAISEYRTGLLSGANVLTF
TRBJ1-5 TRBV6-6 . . TGTGCCAGCAGTTACGGGGAGCCCCAGCATTTT CASSYGEPQHF
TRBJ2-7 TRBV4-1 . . TGCGCCAGCAGCCAAGACCCCGGGACCCCTTACGAGCAGTACTTC CASSQDPGTPYEQYF
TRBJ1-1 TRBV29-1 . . TGCAGCGTTGTAATAGGGTTGCGTGCCACTGAAGCTTTCTTT CSVVIGLRATEAFF
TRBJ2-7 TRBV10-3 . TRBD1 TGTGCCATCAGGGTCGGGGACAGGGACTGGGAGCAGTACTTC CAIRVGDRDWEQYF
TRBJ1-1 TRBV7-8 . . TGTGCCAGCAGCTCGGGCGGGCAGGGTGACACTGAAGCTTTCTTT CASSSGGQGDTEAFF
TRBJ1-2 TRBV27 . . TGTGCCAGCAGTTTAAGACAGTACCCGGTCTATGGCTACACCTTC CASSLRQYPVYGYTF
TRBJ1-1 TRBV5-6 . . TGTGCCAGCAGCTTGAGTCACGCTGAAGCTTTCTTT CASSLSHAEAFF
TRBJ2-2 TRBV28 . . TGTGCCAGCAGTTTGGGGAGCACCGGGGAGCTGTTTTTT CASSLGSTGELFF
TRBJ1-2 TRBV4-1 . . TGCGCCAGCAGCCAAGAAGATGGGGGGCTTGATGGCTACACCTTC CASSQEDGGLDGYTF
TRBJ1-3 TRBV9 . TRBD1 TGTGCCAGCAGCGTTACAGGGGTTGGCGGAAACACCATATATTTT CASSVTGVGGNTIYF
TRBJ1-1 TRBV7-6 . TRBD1 TGTGCCAGCAGCAAGGACAGGGGTAATACTGAAGCTTTCTTT CASSKDRGNTEAFF
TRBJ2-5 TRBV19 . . TGTGCCAGTAATAATCGGGGAGAAACCCAAGAGACCCAGTACTTC CASNNRGETQETQYF
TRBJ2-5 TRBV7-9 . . TGTGCCAGCAGCTTATTTGGCCAAGAGACCCAGTACTTC CASSLFGQETQYF
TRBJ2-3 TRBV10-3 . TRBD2 TGTGCCATCAGGAGACTAGCGGGTGAGGGGGATACGCAGTATTTT CAIRRLAGEGDTQYF
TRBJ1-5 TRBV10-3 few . TGTGCCATCAGTGAAAGTCGGGGGAACAATCAGCCCCAGCATTTT CAISESRGNNQPQHF
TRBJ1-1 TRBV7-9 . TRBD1 TGTGCCAGCAGCCAGTTGATGGGACAGTTGAACACTGAAGCTTTCTTT CASSQLMGQLNTEAFF
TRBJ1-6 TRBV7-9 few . TGTGCCAGCAGCTTAGGGCCTGCGGGTCCCCTCCACTTT CASSLGPAGPLHF
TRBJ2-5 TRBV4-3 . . TGCGCCAGCAGCCAAGCTGGGAATGGGGTTCAAGAGACCCAGTACTTC CASSQAGNGVQETQYF
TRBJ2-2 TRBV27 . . TGTGCCAGCAGTTTAGGTACAGGGAGAACCGGGGAGCTGTTTTTT CASSLGTGRTGELFF
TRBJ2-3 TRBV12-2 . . TGTGCAAGTCGTCCAGGTCTGAAAAGCACAGATACGCAGTATTTT CASRPGLKSTDTQYF
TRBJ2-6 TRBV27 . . TGTGCCAGCACCTCCGGCTCTGGGGCCAACGTCCTGACTTTC CASTSGSGANVLTF
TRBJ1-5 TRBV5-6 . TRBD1 TGTGCCAGCAGCTTCACAGGGACAGGCCCCAATCAGCCCCAGCATTTT CASSFTGTGPNQPQHF
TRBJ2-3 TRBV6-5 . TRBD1 TGTGCCAGCAGTTACTCCGACAGGGGTGGCACAGATACGCAGTATTTT CASSYSDRGGTDTQYF
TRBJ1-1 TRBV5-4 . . TGTGCCAGCAGCCTGCGAGTACAGATGAACACTGAAGCTTTCTTT CASSLRVQMNTEAFF
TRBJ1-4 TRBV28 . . TGTGCCAGCAGTCGATCGTTCGTTGAAAAACTGTTTTTT CASSRSFVEKLFF
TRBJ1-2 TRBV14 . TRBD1 TGTGCCAGCAGCCAAACCCCCGGGACAGGACATTTGTATGGCTACACCTTC CASSQTPGTGHLYGYTF
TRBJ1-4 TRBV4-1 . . TGCGCCAGCAGCCTAACCCGGGCGGTAGATGAAAAACTGTTTTTT CASSLTRAVDEKLFF
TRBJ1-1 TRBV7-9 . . TGTGCCAGCAGCCGTTCGGAGACTGAAGCTTTCTTT CASSRSETEAFF